Listed here are 11 T cell receptor beta chains from one sample, sequenced in a study of T cell repertoires in cytomegalovirus infection. These TCRs are of unknown antigen specificity. One entry per CDR3 protein results from TCRdb running MiXCR on the reads. The sample shows 160,000 or so distinct CDR3 sequences, about 20% of them seen only once. Specimen: CD8+ T cells from cultured PBMCs, collected from culture after CMV antigen stimulation. Receptors originate from a human donor in good health (CMV status not recorded). Some clones in this sample may be carry-over from other donors' samples.

This chain joins TRBV12-3 or TRBV12-4 and TRBJ1-5; no reliable D call. V was clipped by 1 base and J by 4 bases, with 11 bases between them. CDR3 length: 15 amino acids. The CDR3 sequence is CASSLGAGRNQPQHF. The CDR3 coding sequence is TGTGCCAGCAGTTTAGGGGCTGGGAGAAATCAGCCCCAGCATTTT.

This clonotype was detected only a few times. The chain combines TRBV7-2 with TRBJ1-2, with D perhaps matching TRBD1 (5 bases). V was cut by 4 bases and J by 8 bases, with 23 bases left in between. Germline assignment: CDR1 SGHTA and CDR2 FQGNSA. The length of the CDR3 is 16 residues. CDR3 loop: CASSSWTGPLPEGYTF. CDR3 coding DNA: TGTGCCAGCAGCTCGTGGACGGGACCCCTTCCAGAAGGCTACACCTTC.

V is TRBV5-4 and J is TRBJ1-5; D unclear. The V end lost 0 bases, the J end lost 8 bases, and 9 bases lay between the germline ends. CDR1 is SGHNT and CDR2 is YYREEE in the germline V gene (reference sequence). This CDR3 is built from 13 residues. The CDR3 sequence is CASSLDPREPQHF. Written as DNA, the CDR3 is TGTGCCAGCAGCTTGGACCCAAGGGAGCCCCAGCATTTT. Drawing the rest from reference TRBV5-4 and TRBJ1-5, the complete variable domain is ETGVTQSPTHLIKTRGQQVTLRCSSQSGHNTVSWYQQALGQGPQFIFQYYREEENGRGNFPPRFSGLQFPNYSSELNVNALELDDSALYLCASSLDPREPQHFGDGTRLSIL.

The CDR3 loop is CASNAFDDREKSEQYF. In DNA form, the CDR3 reads TGTGCCAGCAACGCTTTTGATGACAGGGAGAAGTCCGAGCAGTACTTC. The chain carries TRBV6-1 and TRBJ2-7, with 7 bases fitting TRBD1. Germline V gives CDR1 MNHNS, CDR2 SASEGT. V shed 7 bases, J shed 6 bases, and the junction held 18 bases outside the gene matches. This CDR3 contains 16 residues.

The chain is built from TRBV7-9 and TRBJ2-7; 7 positions match TRBD1. CDR1 is SEHNR and CDR2 is FQNEAQ in the germline V gene (reference sequence). V lost 7 bases and J lost 2; bases outside the gene matches: 11. CDR3 length: 15 residues. CDR3: CASTGGQVSPYEQYF. In nucleotides, the CDR3 is TGTGCCAGCACTGGAGGACAGGTGTCTCCCTACGAGCAGTACTTC.

This clonotype has just a few counts. The V gene is TRBV6-5, the J gene TRBJ2-1; TRBD1 aligns across 8 bases. Looked up from germline, CDR1 is MNHEY and CDR2 is SVGAGI. This CDR3 has 15 amino acids. Losses at the gene ends were 7 bases for V and 3 bases for J; bases not matched to a gene: 8. The CDR3 nucleotides are TGTGCCAGCACCACCTCCAGGGGGCTCTACAATGAGCAGTTCTTC. Residues: CASTTSRGLYNEQFF.

With regard to this clonotype: Sequence at one end of the junction differs from germline and may be a read error. The chain carries TRBV11-2 and TRBJ1-4; 9 positions match TRBD1. The CDR3 contains 13 residues. CDR1 SGHAT and CDR2 FQNNGV come from the germline V gene. CDR3 loop: CVSSWGQGGKLFF. The CDR3 DNA sequence: TGTGTCAGCAGCTGGGGACAGGGAGGAAAACTGTTTTTT.

This clonotype was counted only a few times. The V gene is TRBV7-2, the J gene TRBJ2-5; TRBD2 aligns across 14 bases. V was clipped by 4 bases and J by 0 bases; unmatched bases: 7. In germline, CDR1 is SGHTA, CDR2 FQGNSA. This CDR3 region has 18 residues. The CDR3 region is CASSSRLAGGMYQETQYF. The CDR3 DNA reads TGTGCCAGCAGCTCAAGACTAGCGGGGGGGATGTACCAAGAGACCCAGTACTTC.

This clonotype was recorded a few times. The chain combines TRBV19 with TRBJ2-1; 8 nucleotides align to TRBD1. With V trimmed by 7 bases and J by 9 bases, 2 bases remained unmatched. There are 11 residues in the CDR3. Germline V gene sequence: CDR1 LNHDA, CDR2 SQIVND (reference sequence). The CDR3 protein is CASKTGVEQFF. The DNA for the CDR3 is TGTGCCAGTAAGACAGGGGTTGAGCAGTTCTTC.

This chain uses TRBV7-2 with TRBJ2-6; D may be TRBD1 (6 bases). CDR1 is SGHTA and CDR2 is FQGNSA in the germline V gene. The V and J ends lost 11 bases and 0 bases respectively, with 20 bases between them. This CDR3 has 17 amino acids. CDR3 DNA sequence: TGTGCCCTCGACGAGGGCAGGGGCACCTCTGGGGCCAACGTCCTGACTTTC. Residues: CALDEGRGTSGANVLTF. Full variable domain (missing parts from reference TRBV7-2 and TRBJ2-6): GAGVSQSPSNKVTEKGKDVELRCDPISGHTALYWYRQSLGQGLEFLIYFQGNSAPDKSGLPSDRFSAERTGGSVSTLTIQRTQQEDSAVYLCALDEGRGTSGANVLTFGAGSRLTVL.

This clonotype occurred a few times. The DNA for the CDR3 is TGTGCCAGCAGCTCCTCCCCAGATACGCAGTATTTT. This sequence encodes CASSSSPDTQYF. The chain has TRBV7-6 and TRBJ2-3; no firm D call. Germline V gene data show CDR1 as SGHVS and CDR2 as FNYEAQ. The V end lost 4 bases, the J end lost 4 bases, and 6 bases lay between the germline ends. The CDR3 consists of 12 residues.